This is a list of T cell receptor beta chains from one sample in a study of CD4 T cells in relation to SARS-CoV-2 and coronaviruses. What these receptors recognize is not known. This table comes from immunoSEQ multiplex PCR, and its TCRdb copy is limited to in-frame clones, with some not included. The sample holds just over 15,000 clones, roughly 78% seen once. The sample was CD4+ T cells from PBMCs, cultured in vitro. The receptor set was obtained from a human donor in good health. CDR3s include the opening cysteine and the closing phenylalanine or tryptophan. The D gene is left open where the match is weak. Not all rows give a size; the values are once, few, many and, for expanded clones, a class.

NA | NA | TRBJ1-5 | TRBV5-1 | TGCGCCAGCAGCTTGGAAGGTCCCCGAAGCAATCAGCCCCAGCATTTT | CASSLEGPRSNQPQHF
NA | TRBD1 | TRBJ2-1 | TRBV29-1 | TGCAGCGTTGAGCACGGGACAGGCTACAATGAGCAGTTCTTC | CSVEHGTGYNEQFF
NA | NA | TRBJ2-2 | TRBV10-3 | TGTGCCATCAGTGAGTCTTTAAACACCGGGGAGCTGTTTTTT | CAISESLNTGELFF
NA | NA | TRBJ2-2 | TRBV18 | TGTGCCAGCTCACCAGGGGACCAGCGTCCCGGGGAGCTGTTTTTT | CASSPGDQRPGELFF
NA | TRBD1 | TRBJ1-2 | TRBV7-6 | TGTGCCAGCAGCCCGCATCTCGGACAGGGGTACTATGGCTACACCTTC | CASSPHLGQGYYGYTF
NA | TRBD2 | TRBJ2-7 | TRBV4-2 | TGTGCCAGCAGCCGGGGGGGAAGCGGGAGCTCCTACGAGCAGTACTTC | CASSRGGSGSSYEQYF
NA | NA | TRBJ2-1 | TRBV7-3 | TGTGCCAGCAGCTTAAACCCCCCCGAAGTAGGCACCAGCGAATTCTTC | CASSLNPPEVGTSEFF
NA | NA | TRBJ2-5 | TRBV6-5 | TGTGCCAGCAGTTACGGGGCGGTGAAAGAGACCCAGTACTTC | CASSYGAVKETQYF
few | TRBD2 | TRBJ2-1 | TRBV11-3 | TGTGCCAGCAGCTTAGAGGGGGGGAGTAGGAGTGAGCAGTTCTTC | CASSLEGGSRSEQFF
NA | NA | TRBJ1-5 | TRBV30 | TGTGCCTGGAGTGTCCTCGCGGGGGGCCAGCCCCAGCATTTT | CAWSVLAGGQPQHF
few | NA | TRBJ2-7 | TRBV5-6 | TGTGCCAGCAGCCGGAACTACGAGCAGTACTTC | CASSRNYEQYF
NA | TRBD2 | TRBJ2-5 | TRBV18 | TGTGCCAGCTCCATCAAACTAGCGGGAGGCGGGGAGACCCAGTACTTC | CASSIKLAGGGETQYF
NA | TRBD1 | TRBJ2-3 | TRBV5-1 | TGCGCCAGCAGCTCCTGGACAGGGACGAACACAGATACGCAGTATTTT | CASSSWTGTNTDTQYF
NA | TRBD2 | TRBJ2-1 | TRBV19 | TGTGCCAGTAGTTGGGGACTAGCGGGAGTAGGGGCCTACAATGAGCAGTTCTTC | CASSWGLAGVGAYNEQFF
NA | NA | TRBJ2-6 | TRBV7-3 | TGTGCCAGCAGCCCCGTCGGAAACAGGGCTGGGGCCAACGTCCTGACTTTC | CASSPVGNRAGANVLTF
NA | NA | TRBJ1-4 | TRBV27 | TGTGCCAGTCGCTCGGGGACAAGGTTTCTGACTAATGAAAAACTGTTTTTT | CASRSGTRFLTNEKLFF
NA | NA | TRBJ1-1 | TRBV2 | TGTGCCAGCAGACCTGGGGAGGGCACTGAAGCTTTCTTT | CASRPGEGTEAFF
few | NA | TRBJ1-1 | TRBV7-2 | TGTGCCAGCAGCCAAGGCCGGACAGCGAACACTGAAGCTTTCTTT | CASSQGRTANTEAFF
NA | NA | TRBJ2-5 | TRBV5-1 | TGCGCCAGCAGCCCCGGGACCGCGAAACAAGAGACCCAGTACTTC | CASSPGTAKQETQYF
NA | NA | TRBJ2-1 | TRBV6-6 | TGTGCCAGTACGGACGGATTATACAATGAGCAGTTCTTC | CASTDGLYNEQFF
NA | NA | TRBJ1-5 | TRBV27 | TGTGCCAGCAGGCCCGGGGTCGGTGGCAATCAGCCCCAGCATTTT | CASRPGVGGNQPQHF
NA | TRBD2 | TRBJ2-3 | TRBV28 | TGTGCCAGCAGCCCCGCTGGACTAGCGGGGGATACGCAGTATTTT | CASSPAGLAGDTQYF
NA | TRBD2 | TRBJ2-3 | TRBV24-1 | TGTGCCACCACCGGGACTAGCGGGAGAGATACGCAGTATTTT | CATTGTSGRDTQYF
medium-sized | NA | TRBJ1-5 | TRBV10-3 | TGTGCCATCAGTGAGTCTGCAAAAAGAGTCGGGGTCCAGCATTTT | CAISESAKRVGVQHF
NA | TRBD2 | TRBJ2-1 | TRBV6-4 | TGTGCCAGCAGTGTTGGCGCGGGAGAGGGTTATGAGCAGTTCTTC | CASSVGAGEGYEQFF
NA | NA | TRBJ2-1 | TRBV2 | TGTGCCAGCAGTGCCCTTCGGGGCGCAGGGAAGATCCATGAGCAGTTCTTC | CASSALRGAGKIHEQFF
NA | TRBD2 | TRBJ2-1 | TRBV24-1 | TGTGCCACCAGTGATTTAGGTAGCGGGATGGAGAAGAATGAGCAGTTCTTC | CATSDLGSGMEKNEQFF
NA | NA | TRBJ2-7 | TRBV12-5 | TGTGCTAGTGGTGCAATTTTGGGGTCCGAGCAGTACTTC | CASGAILGSEQYF
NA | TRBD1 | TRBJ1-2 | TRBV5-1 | TGCGCCAGCAGCTTGAGCAGGGGGGATGGCTACACCTTC | CASSLSRGDGYTF
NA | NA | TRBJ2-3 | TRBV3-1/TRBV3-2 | TGTGCCAGCAGCCGTGAAGTTTCCCATACGCAGTATTTT | CASSREVSHTQYF
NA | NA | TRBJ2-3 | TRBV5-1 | TGCGCCAGCAGCTTGGCCATAGGGAGAGATACGCAGTATTTT | CASSLAIGRDTQYF
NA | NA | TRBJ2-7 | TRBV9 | TGTGCCAGCAGCCCCAGAGGCCAGGGGACCTCCTACGAGCAGTACTTC | CASSPRGQGTSYEQYF
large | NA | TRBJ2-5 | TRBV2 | TGTGCCAGCAGTAGAGTTGCGGGCCTTGGGGAGACCCAGTACTTC | CASSRVAGLGETQYF
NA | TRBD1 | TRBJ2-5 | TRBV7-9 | TGTGCCAGCACAGTAGGGACAGGGGAAGAGACCCAGTACTTC | CASTVGTGEETQYF
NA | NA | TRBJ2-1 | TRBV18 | TGTGCCAGCTCACCCCAACGGGCAGCGAGCTCCTACAATGAGCAGTTCTTC | CASSPQRAASSYNEQFF
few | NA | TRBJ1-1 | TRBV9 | TGTGCCAGCATCGCCGGGGACGGGGAGAACACTGAAGCTTTCTTT | CASIAGDGENTEAFF
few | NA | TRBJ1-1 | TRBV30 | TGTGCCTGGAGCCCCGGAGGGCCCGGCACTGAAGCTTTCTTT | CAWSPGGPGTEAFF
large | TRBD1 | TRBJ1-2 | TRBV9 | TGTGCCAGCAGCGCCACCGGGACAGGGAACTATGGCTACACCTTC | CASSATGTGNYGYTF
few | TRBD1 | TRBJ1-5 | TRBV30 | TGTGCCTGGAGTACGACAGGGGGCAACAATCAGCCCCAGCATTTT | CAWSTTGGNNQPQHF
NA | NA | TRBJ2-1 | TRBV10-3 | TGTGCCATCAGTGGGAAGGAGGTCGGGGAGAGCTCCTACAATGAGCAGTTCTTC | CAISGKEVGESSYNEQFF
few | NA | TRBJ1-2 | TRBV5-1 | TGCGCCAGCAGCCTGCTTAGGCCAAACATAGGCTATGGCTACACCTTC | CASSLLRPNIGYGYTF
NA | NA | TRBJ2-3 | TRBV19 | TGTGCCAGTACCCTCGCCGGGTTACCCACAGATACGCAGTATTTT | CASTLAGLPTDTQYF
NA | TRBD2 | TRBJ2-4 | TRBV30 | TGTGCCTGGGCAACTAGCGGGTTAGCCAAAAACATTCAGTACTTC | CAWATSGLAKNIQYF
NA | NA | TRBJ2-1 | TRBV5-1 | TGCGCCAGCAGCCGCGAAGTCAATGAGCAGTTCTTC | CASSREVNEQFF
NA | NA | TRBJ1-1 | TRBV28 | TGTGCCAGCAGTTTCCCCCATCAGAACACTGAAGCTTTCTTT | CASSFPHQNTEAFF
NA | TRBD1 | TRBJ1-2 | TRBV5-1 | TGCGCCAGCAGCCAGAGGGACAGGGTCAACTATGGCTACACCTTC | CASSQRDRVNYGYTF
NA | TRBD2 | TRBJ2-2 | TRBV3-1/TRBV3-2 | TGTGCCAGCAGCCAAGGTCCCCGACTAGCGTCCGGGGAGCTGTTTTTT | CASSQGPRLASGELFF